This T cell receptor (beta chain) was captured by sequencing in a study (dated by TCRdb to the mid-2010s). On this clonotype itself: There is no known antigen for this receptor. No base quality values were provided; no much bigger clone lies one nucleotide off.

The CDR3 runs 13 residues from the cysteine to the phenylalanine. Only the CDR3 part of the read is kept: 39 bases, read in frame from the first base. CDR1 is given as LGHDT and CDR2 as YNNKEL, both from the germline V gene (reference sequence). V was cut back by 1 base and J by 5 bases, leaving a gap of 8 bases between them. Library creation used RT-PCR. TCRdb records Illumina MiSeq as the sequencer. TCRdb applied fastp at Q25 and MiXCR to the public reads, then kept only in-frame beta chains. All rows with the same CDR3 protein become a single entry with the most common DNA and genes. Across this sample there are around 700,000 distinct CDR3 sequences, with 11% to 15% seen only once. About 3.9% of the sample is taken by the ten largest.

The rearranged chain carries TRBV3-1 and TRBJ2-5, with a weak D call of TRBD1 (5 bases match). The sample comprised memory CD4+ T cells from blood. The source of this sequence is a female donor in good health, serving as a healthy control. The DNA sequence is as follows: TGTGCCAGCAGCCAAGGCAGGGCTGAGACCCAGTACTTC. This yields the protein CASSQGRAETQYF.